The 18 T cell receptor beta chains presented below share a single source sample, sequenced in a study of CD8+ T cells in alopecia areata. As the sequencing template, cDNA was produced by extracting RNA and reverse transcribing it. The protocol was immunoSEQ multiplex PCR, while the TCRdb copy is restricted to in-frame clones and leaves out a portion. This sample carries about 200,000 clones, just over 55% of them seen once, and the ten largest clones take approximately 4.9%. Material: CD8+ T cells sorted from blood. The receptors shown here come from a human donor in good health.

The chain carries TRBV7-8 and TRBJ2-5; D uncertain. Between the trimmed V and J ends, which lost 0 bases and 5 bases, there was a span of 13 bases. Germline values: CDR1 SGHVS, CDR2 FQNEAQ. The CDR3 is 15 amino acids. The CDR3 region has the DNA TGTGCCAGCAGCTTAGCGCTAGAAGTCCGGGAGACCCAGTACTTC. It yields the protein CASSLALEVRETQYF.

The V gene is TRBV23-1, the J gene TRBJ2-7, with D uncertain. TRBV23-1 is designated an ORF whose function remains uncertain. This CDR3 comprises 14 residues. V gave up 1 base and J gave up 2 bases, with 9 bases separating them. CDR3 region: CASSQCGPAYEQYF. The DNA of the CDR3 is TGCGCCAGCAGTCAATGCGGACCTGCCTACGAGCAGTACTTC.

This chain links TRBV5-1 with TRBJ2-1; 7 bases match TRBD1. This CDR3 has 16 amino acids. Germline assignment: CDR1 SGHRS and CDR2 YFSETQ. Trimming cost V 0 bases and J 5 bases; bases outside gene matches: 8. The CDR3 nucleotides are TGCGCCAGCAGCTTGGGAGAGGGGGCCCTTGACAATGAGCAGTTCTTC. Translation gives CASSLGEGALDNEQFF.

The chain joins TRBV6-5 to TRBJ2-3; 8 bases match TRBD2. This CDR3 has 14 residues. V shed 5 bases and J 5 bases; nucleotides not matched to a gene: 6. CDR1 MNHEY and CDR2 SVGAGI come from the germline V gene. In DNA form, the CDR3 reads TGTGCCAGCAGTCATAGCAGCGGGGGAGATACGCAGTATTTT. It translates to CASSHSSGGDTQYF.

This rearrangement joins TRBV29-1 to TRBJ2-5, with D hard to call. The V gene's germline CDR1 is SQVTM and CDR2 ANQGSEA. Trimming stripped 3 bases from V and 7 bases from J, with 9 bases between. The CDR3 length is 11 residues. CDR3 bases: TGCAGCGTTGAGGTTCGCGGGACCCAGTACTTC. This gives the protein CSVEVRGTQYF.

V is TRBV6-6 and J is TRBJ1-6, with D uncertain. The germline CDR1 and CDR2 sequences are MNHNY and SVGAGI (reference sequence). V shed 6 bases and J shed 0 bases, with 9 bases lying between them. CDR3 length equals 15 residues. CDR3 loop: CASSIEGSYNSPLHF. The CDR3 DNA is TGTGCCAGCAGCATCGAAGGCTCCTATAATTCACCCCTCCACTTT.

The chain couples TRBV27 to TRBJ1-1; tentative D call: TRBD1 (6 bases). V was pared by 5 bases and J by 4 bases, with 11 bases between. In germline, CDR1 is MNHEY, CDR2 SMNVEV (reference sequence). This CDR3 has 13 amino acids. The CDR3 protein is CASSNTGSTEAFF. The CDR3 coding sequence is TGTGCCAGCAGTAATACAGGGAGCACTGAAGCTTTCTTT.

This clone appeared a few times. The J gene is TRBJ1-1, the V gene TRBV11-2, with D uncertain. The V gene lost 4 bases and the J gene lost 4 bases, with 10 bases spanning the gap. The CDR3 totals 13 residues. Germline V gives CDR1 SGHAT, CDR2 FQNNGV. The CDR3 loop reads CASSSDGATEAFF. As DNA, the CDR3 is TGTGCCAGCAGCTCCGACGGTGCCACTGAAGCTTTCTTT.

This clone has more than one count but fewer than ten. The gene calls are TRBV14 and TRBJ2-1; D not certain. CDR3 size: 11 residues. From germline, CDR1 is SGHDN and CDR2 FVKESK. V dropped 3 bases and J dropped 8 bases, with 5 bases sitting between them. The CDR3 loop reads CASSHVYEQFF. Written as DNA, the CDR3 is TGTGCCAGCAGCCATGTCTATGAGCAGTTCTTC.

The chain uses TRBV29-1 and TRBJ2-4, with D tentatively TRBD1 (6 bases). The CDR3 has 13 amino acids. Looked up from germline, CDR1 is SQVTM and CDR2 is ANQGSEA. Trimming took off 2 bases at V and 8 bases at J, with 13 bases between the two ends. The CDR3 sequence: CSVETGLRDIQYF. CDR3 coding DNA: TGCAGCGTTGAAACAGGGCTGAGGGACATTCAGTACTTC.

The chain employs TRBV4-1 and TRBJ2-1; D could derive from TRBD1 or TRBD2 (7 bases each). CDR3 length: 16 amino acids. V shed 1 base and J shed 2 bases, with 12 bases lying between them. Germline values: CDR1 MGHRA, CDR2 YSYEKL. The CDR3 is CASSQGEGAPYNEQFF. CDR3 DNA sequence: TGCGCCAGCAGCCAAGGGGAGGGGGCCCCCTACAATGAGCAGTTCTTC.

This clone has just one count. The chain joins TRBV2 to TRBJ2-5; D possibly corresponds to TRBD2 (6 bases). V was trimmed by 11 bases and J by 5 bases, leaving 9 bases between them. Per germline, CDR1 SNHLY and CDR2 FYNNEI. CDR3 length: 10 amino acids. This CDR3 is CACRGETQYF. CDR3 bases: TGTGCCTGCCGGGGGGAGACCCAGTACTTC.

The chain joins TRBV10-2 to TRBJ2-3, with TRBD1 identical over 8 bases. This CDR3 contains 14 residues. Germline lookup yields CDR1 WSHSY and CDR2 SAAADI. Trimming at V came to 4 bases and at J to 6 bases, leaving 6 bases not matched to a gene. Here the CDR3 DNA reads TGCGCCAGCAGTGGGACAGGGCTCAGGGATACGCAGTATTTT. Residues: CASSGTGLRDTQYF.

This clone occurred a few times. The genes are TRBV28 and TRBJ1-5; no firm D call. This CDR3 is built from 14 residues. Trimming shortened V by 7 bases and J by 7 bases, and 17 bases separated the two germline ends. Germline loops: CDR1 MDHEN, CDR2 SYDVKM. CDR3 nucleotides: TGTGCCAGCACCCCGCCGGGCCTGGGGCAGCCCCAGCATTTT. Its protein product is CASTPPGLGQPQHF.

This clone has only one observation. The rearrangement joins TRBV29-1 to TRBJ2-7; D is possibly TRBD2 (5 bases). Trimming removed 1 base at V and 4 bases at J, with 8 bases between. The CDR3 sequence is 12 residues long. Germline values: CDR1 SQVTM, CDR2 ANQGSEA. The chain's CDR3 is CSVEARRYEQYF. The CDR3 DNA reads TGCAGCGTTGAAGCGCGGAGGTACGAGCAGTACTTC.

This chain joins TRBV27 and TRBJ2-7; D is unresolved. There are 11 residues in the CDR3. Germline CDR1 reads MNHEY; CDR2 reads SMNVEV (reference sequence). Between the trimmed V and J ends, which lost 3 bases and 5 bases, there was a span of 5 bases. Here the CDR3 reads CASSFRNEQYF. Written as DNA, the CDR3 is TGTGCCAGCAGTTTTAGAAACGAGCAGTACTTC.

The J gene is TRBJ1-5, the V gene TRBV10-2; 10 bases line up with TRBD1. In germline, CDR1 is WSHSY, CDR2 SAAADI. Trimming removed 3 bases from V and 7 bases from J; junction bases left unmatched: 3. The CDR3 sequence is 14 residues long. As DNA, the CDR3 is TGCGCCAGCAGTGATGGGACAGGGGTCCAGCCCCAGCATTTT. Residues: CASSDGTGVQPQHF.

The rearrangement links TRBV5-1 to TRBJ2-7; D possibly corresponds to TRBD2 (7 bases). Germline CDR1 reads SGHRS; CDR2 reads YFSETQ. Trimming removed 4 bases from V and 5 bases from J, with 16 bases in between. The CDR3 loop spans 14 amino acids. The chain's CDR3 is CASSPGGLGDEQYF. In DNA form, the CDR3 reads TGCGCCAGCAGCCCGGGGGGCCTAGGCGACGAGCAGTACTTC.